The clone carrying this TCR beta chain showed up just once. Its antigen is undetermined. The data were taken from a study of OX40 agonist ivuxolimab in advanced cancers. Study at large: Eligibility rules accepted prior anti-PD-1, anti-PD-L1 or anti-CTLA-4 therapy, and 40% had some. Study-level points and caveats: With doses of 0.1 to 3.0 mg/kg, CD4+ and CD8+ blood T cells had undergone clonal expansion by week 6.

Method: immunoSEQ multiplex PCR; TCRdb's copy keeps in-frame clones and lacks some. The data contain around 53,000 clones, 84% of them singletons. Unmatched junction bases numbered 11, after V lost 8 bases and J lost 6 bases. Germline loops: CDR1 MDHEN, CDR2 SYDVKM. CDR3 length: 15 amino acids. The TCR was taken from an adult with an advanced solid tumor such as melanoma, head and neck, liver or kidney cancer. The rearrangement joins TRBV28 to TRBJ2-1; TRBD2 matches 9 bases. Material: CD4+ or CD8+ T cells sorted from blood, obtained in a trial of the OX40 agonist ivuxolimab. The CDR3 here is CASRDGGAGGNEQFF. DNA for the CDR3: TGTGCCAGCCGGGACGGGGGAGCGGGGGGCAATGAGCAGTTCTTC.